The source of this T cell receptor (beta chain) is a study of CD8 T cells in Susac syndrome. Study-level results: The study recognized that its TCR sequencing and HLA analysis covered a relatively small number of individuals. The total CD8+ repertoires contained about 16 Susac-specific public clones, and the CD8+ TEMRA repertoires contained five.

About this clonotype itself: Its antigen is unidentified.

Random hexamers primed reverse transcription of about 0.45 to 1 ug RNA. MiXCR, run by TCRdb on the immunoSEQ multiplex PCR reads, gives a single entry per CDR3 protein. The table has 95,000 to 150,000 distinct CDR3 sequences, around 94% seen once. V dropped 2 bases and J dropped 8; count of bases not matched to a gene: 5. Germline lookup yields CDR1 MNHEY and CDR2 SMNVEV (reference sequence). The CDR3 loop spans 13 amino acids. This TCR was sampled from a human donor with Susac syndrome. The chain recombines TRBV27 with TRBJ1-2; 7 bases agree with TRBD1. Sequenced input: CD8+ T cells from PBMCs. The CDR3 region has the DNA TGTGCCAGCAGTTTAGCCAGGGGGAAAGGCTACACCTTC. This gives the protein CASSLARGKGYTF.